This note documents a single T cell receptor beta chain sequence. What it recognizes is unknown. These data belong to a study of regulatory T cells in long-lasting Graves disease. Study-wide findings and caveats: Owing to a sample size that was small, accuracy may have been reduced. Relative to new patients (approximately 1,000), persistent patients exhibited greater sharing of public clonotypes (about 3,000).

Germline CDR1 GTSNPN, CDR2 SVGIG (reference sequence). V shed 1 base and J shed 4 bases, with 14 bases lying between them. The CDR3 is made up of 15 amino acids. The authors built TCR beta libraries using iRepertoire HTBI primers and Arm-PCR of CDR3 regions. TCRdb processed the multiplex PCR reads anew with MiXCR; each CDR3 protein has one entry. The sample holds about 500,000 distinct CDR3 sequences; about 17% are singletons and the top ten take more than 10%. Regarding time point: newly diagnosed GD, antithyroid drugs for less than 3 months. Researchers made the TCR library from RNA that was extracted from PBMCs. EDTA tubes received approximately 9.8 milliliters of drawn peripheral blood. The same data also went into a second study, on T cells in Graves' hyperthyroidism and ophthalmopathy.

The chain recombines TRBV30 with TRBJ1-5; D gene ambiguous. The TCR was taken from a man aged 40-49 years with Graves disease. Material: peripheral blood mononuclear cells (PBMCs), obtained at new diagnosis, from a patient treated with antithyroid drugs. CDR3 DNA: TGTGCCTGGAGTGAGTACGGGGATCCGAATCAGCCCCAGCATTTT. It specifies CAWSEYGDPNQPQHF.